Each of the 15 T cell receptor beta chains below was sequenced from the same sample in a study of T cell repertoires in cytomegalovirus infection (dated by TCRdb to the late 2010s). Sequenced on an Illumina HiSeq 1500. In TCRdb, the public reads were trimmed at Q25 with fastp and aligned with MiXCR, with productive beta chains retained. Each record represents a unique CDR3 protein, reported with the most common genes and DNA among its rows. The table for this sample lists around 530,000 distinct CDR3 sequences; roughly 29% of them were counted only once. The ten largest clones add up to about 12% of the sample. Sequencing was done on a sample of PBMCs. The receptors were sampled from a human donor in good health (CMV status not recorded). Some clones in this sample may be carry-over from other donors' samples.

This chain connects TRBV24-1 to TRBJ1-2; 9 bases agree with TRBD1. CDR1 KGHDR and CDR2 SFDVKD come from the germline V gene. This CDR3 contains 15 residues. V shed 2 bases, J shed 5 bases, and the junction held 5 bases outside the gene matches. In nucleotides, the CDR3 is TGTGCCACCAGTGATTCCGGGACAGGGTTGTATGGCTACACCTTC. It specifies CATSDSGTGLYGYTF.

In nucleotides, the CDR3 is TGTGCCAGCAGTGCAGGACCTCGGATCGTGAACGAGCAGTACTTC. Protein product: CASSAGPRIVNEQYF. This sequence joins TRBV2 and TRBJ2-7; no firm D call. V was pared by 4 bases and J by 5 bases, with 18 bases between. Germline CDR1 SNHLY, CDR2 FYNNEI. CDR3 length equals 15 residues.

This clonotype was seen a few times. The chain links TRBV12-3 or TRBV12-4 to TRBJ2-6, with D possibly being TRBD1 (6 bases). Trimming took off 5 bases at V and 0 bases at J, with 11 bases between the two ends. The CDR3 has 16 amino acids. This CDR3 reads CASSGGQYSGANVLTF. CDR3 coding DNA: TGTGCCAGCAGTGGCGGACAGTACTCTGGGGCCAACGTCCTGACTTTC.

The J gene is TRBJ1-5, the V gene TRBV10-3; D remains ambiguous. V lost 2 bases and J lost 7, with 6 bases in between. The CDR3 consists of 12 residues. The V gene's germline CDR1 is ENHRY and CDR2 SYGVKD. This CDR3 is CAISEPKQPQHF. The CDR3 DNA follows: TGTGCCATCAGTGAGCCGAAACAGCCCCAGCATTTT.

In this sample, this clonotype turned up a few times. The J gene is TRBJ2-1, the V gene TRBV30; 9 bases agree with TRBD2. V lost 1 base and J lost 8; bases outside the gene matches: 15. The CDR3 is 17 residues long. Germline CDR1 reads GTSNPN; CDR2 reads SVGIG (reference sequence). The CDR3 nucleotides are TGTGCCTGGAGTGACCTGGCACTAGCGGGCGTATGGGATGAGCAGTTCTTC. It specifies CAWSDLALAGVWDEQFF.

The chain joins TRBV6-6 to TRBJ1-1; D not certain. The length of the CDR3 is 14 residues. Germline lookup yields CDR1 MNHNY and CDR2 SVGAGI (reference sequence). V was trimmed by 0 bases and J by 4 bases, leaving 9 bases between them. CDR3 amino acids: CASSYSVTVTEAFF. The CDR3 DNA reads TGTGCCAGCAGTTACTCGGTAACAGTCACTGAAGCTTTCTTT.

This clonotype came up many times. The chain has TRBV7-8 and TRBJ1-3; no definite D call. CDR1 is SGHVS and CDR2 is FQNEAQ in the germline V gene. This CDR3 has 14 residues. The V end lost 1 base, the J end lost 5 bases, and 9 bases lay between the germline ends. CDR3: CASSLGPSRNTIYF. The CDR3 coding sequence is TGTGCCAGCAGCTTAGGCCCTTCGCGAAACACCATATATTTT.

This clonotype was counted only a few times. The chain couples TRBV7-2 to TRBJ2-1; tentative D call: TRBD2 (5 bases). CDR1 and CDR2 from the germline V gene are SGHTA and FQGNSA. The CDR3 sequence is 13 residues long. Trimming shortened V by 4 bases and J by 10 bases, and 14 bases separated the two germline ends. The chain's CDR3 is CASSYAGKTEQFF. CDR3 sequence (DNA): TGTGCCAGCAGCTACGCCGGGAAAACGGAGCAGTTCTTC.

CDR3 bases: TGTGCCAGCAGTTTTGCCCTTGCGACAGGTGGGTCCTACGAGCAGTACTTC. This codes for CASSFALATGGSYEQYF. The rearrangement links TRBV12-3 or TRBV12-4 to TRBJ2-7, with a weak D call TRBD1 (6 bases). CDR3 size: 17 residues. With 3 bases removed from V and 1 base from J, the gap between germline ends came to 19 bases.

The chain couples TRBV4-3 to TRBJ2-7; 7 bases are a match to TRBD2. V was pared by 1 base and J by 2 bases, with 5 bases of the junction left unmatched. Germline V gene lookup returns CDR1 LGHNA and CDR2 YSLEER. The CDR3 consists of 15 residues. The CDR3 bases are TGCGCCAGCAGCCAAGGTGTCAGCGGGGCCTACGAGCAGTACTTC. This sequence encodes CASSQGVSGAYEQYF.

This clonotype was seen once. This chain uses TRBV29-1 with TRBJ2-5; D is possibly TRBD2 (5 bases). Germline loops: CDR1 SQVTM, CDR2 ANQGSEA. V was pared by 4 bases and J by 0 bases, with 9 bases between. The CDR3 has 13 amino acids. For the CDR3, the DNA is TGCAGCGTTGCCGGGGTTTACCAAGAGACCCAGTACTTC. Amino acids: CSVAGVYQETQYF.

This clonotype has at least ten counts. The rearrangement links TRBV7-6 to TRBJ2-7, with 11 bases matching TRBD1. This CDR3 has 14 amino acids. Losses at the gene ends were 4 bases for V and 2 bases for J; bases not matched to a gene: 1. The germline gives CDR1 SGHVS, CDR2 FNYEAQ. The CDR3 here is CASSSGQGAYEQYF. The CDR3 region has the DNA TGTGCCAGCAGCTCGGGACAGGGGGCCTACGAGCAGTACTTC.

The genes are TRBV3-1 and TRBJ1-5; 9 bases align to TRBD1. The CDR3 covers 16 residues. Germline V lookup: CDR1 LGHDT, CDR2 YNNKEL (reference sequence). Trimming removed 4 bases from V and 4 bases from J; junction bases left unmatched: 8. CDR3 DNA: TGTGCCAGCAGCCTAGGGGGGACAGGGAATAATCAGCCCCAGCATTTT. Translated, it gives CASSLGGTGNNQPQHF.

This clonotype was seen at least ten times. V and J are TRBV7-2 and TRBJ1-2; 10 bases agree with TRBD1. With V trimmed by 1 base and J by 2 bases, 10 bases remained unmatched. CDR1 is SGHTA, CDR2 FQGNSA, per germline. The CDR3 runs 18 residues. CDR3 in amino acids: CASSLGLTGTGANYGYTF. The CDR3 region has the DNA TGTGCCAGCAGCTTAGGACTTACCGGGACAGGGGCCAACTATGGCTACACCTTC. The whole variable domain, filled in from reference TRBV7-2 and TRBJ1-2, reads GAGVSQSPSNKVTEKGKDVELRCDPISGHTALYWYRQSLGQGLEFLIYFQGNSAPDKSGLPSDRFSAERTGGSVSTLTIQRTQQEDSAVYLCASSLGLTGTGANYGYTFGSGTRLTVV.

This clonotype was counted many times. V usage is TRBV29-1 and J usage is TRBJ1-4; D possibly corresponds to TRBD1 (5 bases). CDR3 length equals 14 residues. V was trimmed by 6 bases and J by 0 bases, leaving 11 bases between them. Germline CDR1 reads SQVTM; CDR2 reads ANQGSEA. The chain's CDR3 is CSVHDSATNEKLFF. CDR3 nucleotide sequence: TGCAGCGTGCATGACAGTGCAACTAATGAAAAACTGTTTTTT. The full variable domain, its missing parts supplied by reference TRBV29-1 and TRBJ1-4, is SAVISQKPSRDICQRGTSLTIQCQVDSQVTMMFWYRQQPGQSLTLIATANQGSEATYESGFVIDKFPISRPNLTFSTLTVSNMSPEDSSIYLCSVHDSATNEKLFFGSGTQLSVL.